One and the same sample provided the 10 T cell receptor beta chains below, sequenced in a study of blood T cells in healthy people across ages (dated by TCRdb to between 2014 and 2016). Library generation was performed with 5' RACE. The sequencing machine was an Illumina HiSeq 2500. A second PCR of about 7 to 12 cycles was performed with a sample-barcoded 5' primer and a J-beta primer mix. The raw public data were reprocessed by TCRdb itself: fastp quality trimming at Q25, MiXCR clonotype calling, in-frame beta chains only. Every CDR3 protein is listed once, alongside the most common genes and DNA of its rows. This sample lists 380,000 or so distinct CDR3 sequences; roughly half were detected once. The ten largest account for 51% of the sample. What was sequenced was blood. These receptor sequences come from a man in his sixties in good health.

This chain uses TRBV12-3 or TRBV12-4 with TRBJ2-3; D may be TRBD1 (5 bases). This CDR3 contains 14 residues. Trimming pared 5 bases from V and 2 bases from J, leaving 11 bases between. The CDR3 here is CASSVQTATDTQYF. The CDR3 DNA follows: TGTGCCAGCAGTGTCCAGACAGCCACAGATACGCAGTATTTT.

This clonotype was observed a few times. DNA for the CDR3: TGTGCTAGTGGTTTAGAAGGGGGCGCGGGCCAGCCCCAGCATTTT. Protein sequence: CASGLEGGAGQPQHF. The chain carries TRBV12-5 and TRBJ1-5; TRBD1 aligns across 7 bases. CDR1 is LGHNT, CDR2 FRNRAP, per germline. CDR3 length equals 15 residues. V trimming: 3 bases; J trimming: 7 bases; junction bases outside the gene matches: 9.

CDR3 sequence reads: CSTQTGISYNEQFF. CDR3 bases: TGCAGTACCCAGACAGGGATCTCTTACAATGAGCAGTTCTTC. The chain joins TRBV20-1 to TRBJ2-1; 7 bases line up with TRBD1. CDR1 is DFQATT and CDR2 is SNEGSKA in the germline V gene (reference sequence). The CDR3 is 14 residues long. V gave up 8 bases and J gave up 4 bases; unmatched junction bases: 11.

As regards this clonotype: With a much larger clone just one base away, this may be a read error. The chain has TRBV20-1 and TRBJ2-1; 14 bases agree with TRBD2. Germline CDR1 DFQATT, CDR2 SNEGSKA (reference sequence). The CDR3 extends over 17 amino acids. The CDR3 nucleotides are TGCAGCCCCCACGGGACTAGCGGGGGAAGCTCCTACAATGAGCAGTTCTTC. It is translated as CSPHGTSGGSSYNEQFF.

The J gene is TRBJ2-1, the V gene TRBV20-1; D possibly corresponds to TRBD2 (6 bases). The germline V gene encodes CDR1 DFQATT and CDR2 SNEGSKA (reference sequence). V was shortened by 5 bases and J by 12 bases, with 14 bases between the two germline ends. This CDR3 is 11 amino acids long. Here the CDR3 reads CSAGGTQRQFF. The CDR3 nucleotides read TGCAGTGCTGGGGGGACGCAAAGGCAGTTCTTC.

The chain combines TRBV4-3 with TRBJ2-5; D not certain. V was clipped by 1 base and J by 2 bases, with 11 bases between them. The length of the CDR3 is 15 residues. Germline-derived CDR1 and CDR2 are LGHNA and YSLEER. The CDR3 spells CASSQVSGPQETQYF. In DNA, the CDR3 is TGCGCCAGCAGCCAAGTCTCCGGGCCTCAAGAGACCCAGTACTTC.

The J gene is TRBJ1-4, the V gene TRBV20-1; D perhaps matches TRBD1 (6 bases). The CDR3 is 15 amino acids. V lost 5 bases and J 5 bases, leaving 18 bases between the germline ends. The germline CDR1 and CDR2 sequences are DFQATT and SNEGSKA (reference sequence). In DNA form, the CDR3 reads TGCAGTGCTGGGGCCCTTCGGACAGAAAATGAAAAACTGTTTTTT. Protein product: CSAGALRTENEKLFF.

The chain couples TRBV20-1 to TRBJ1-2; D is undetermined. The germline V gene has CDR1 DFQATT and CDR2 SNEGSKA (reference sequence). Trimming removed 1 base at V and 3 bases at J, with 9 bases between. This CDR3 has 13 amino acids. The CDR3 here is CSARVERDYGYTF. CDR3 bases: TGCAGTGCTAGAGTTGAGAGAGACTATGGCTACACCTTC.

V usage is TRBV13 and J usage is TRBJ2-7; D may be TRBD1 (6 bases). CDR3 length equals 15 residues. Trimming shortened V by 2 bases and J by 2 bases, and 13 bases separated the two germline ends. The germline gives CDR1 PRHDT, CDR2 FYEKMQ (reference sequence). The CDR3 nucleotides read TGTGCCAGCAGCTTATCGTCCCAGGGGCCCTACGAGCAGTACTTC. It encodes CASSLSSQGPYEQYF.

This clonotype was found a few times. DNA for the CDR3: TGTGCCAGCCGCCCCGCCCTCGGGGCCACCTACGAGCAGTACTTC. Translation: CASRPALGATYEQYF. V usage is TRBV6-5 and J usage is TRBJ2-4; D might be TRBD1 or TRBD2, each matching 5 bases. The end of the DNA is better explained by TRBJ2-7, so the J call may be wrong. CDR3 length: 15 residues. Germline lookup yields CDR1 MNHEY and CDR2 SVGAGI.